These 18 T cell receptor beta chains share one sample of origin, sequenced in a study of T-cell reconstitution after alpha-beta-depleted transplantation in children. Construction of the TCRbeta library involved unique molecular identifiers. One entry per CDR3 protein, called by TCRdb with MiXCR from the PCR reads. The sample has about 500,000 distinct CDR3 sequences; over 10% are singletons. The specimen comprised PBMCs, mostly from graft donor cells, sampled 180 days after TCRalphabeta/CD19-depleted stem cell transplant. All receptors derive from a female patient aged 2-9 years who had a stem cell transplant for aplastic anemia, so the T cells may come from the graft donor.

Here the CDR3 DNA reads TGTGCCACCAGCTCGGGCGGGGGGGGCCGATTCCCCCTCCACTTT. The encoded protein is CATSSGGGGRFPLHF. The chain has TRBV15 and TRBJ1-6; possible D gene TRBD1, 6 bases. The germline V and J ends were trimmed by 5 bases and 13 bases, with 21 bases remaining between them. Germline values: CDR1 LNHNV, CDR2 YYDKDF (reference sequence). This CDR3 spans 15 amino acids.

The V gene is TRBV3-1, the J gene TRBJ1-2; the match to TRBD1 covers 7 bases. Trimming cost V 7 bases and J 8 bases; bases outside gene matches: 13. The CDR3 totals 14 residues. The germline V gene has CDR1 LGHDT and CDR2 YNNKEL (reference sequence). This CDR3 is CASTHNRGLGGYTF. The CDR3, as DNA: TGTGCCAGCACCCACAACAGGGGCCTAGGCGGCTACACCTTC. Full variable domain (rest looked up from reference TRBV3-1 and TRBJ1-2): DTAVSQTPKYLVTQMGNDKSIKCEQNLGHDTMYWYKQDSKKFLKIMFSYNNKELIINETVPNRFSPKSPDKAHLNLHINSLELGDSAVYFCASTHNRGLGGYTFGSGTRLTVV.

The rearrangement uses TRBV2 and TRBJ2-5; TRBD1 agrees at 12 bases. In germline, CDR1 is SNHLY, CDR2 FYNNEI. The CDR3 runs to 17 residues. V lost 4 bases, J lost 4 bases, and 10 bases stayed unmatched. The CDR3 coding sequence is TGTGCCAGCAGTGGAAGGGACAGGGGGCGTCCTGGAGAGACCCAGTACTTC. This encodes CASSGRDRGRPGETQYF.

The V call is TRBV6-5, the J call TRBJ2-1, with a tentative D call TRBD1 (6 bases). The germline CDR1 and CDR2 sequences are MNHEY and SVGAGI. Trimming took off 2 bases at V and 4 bases at J, with 12 bases between the two ends. CDR3 length: 15 amino acids. CDR3 in amino acids: CASSYGQGGYNEQFF. CDR3 sequence (DNA): TGTGCCAGCAGTTACGGGCAAGGGGGATACAATGAGCAGTTCTTC.

This clonotype was found many times. The rearrangement uses TRBV10-3 and TRBJ2-3, with 8 bases that match TRBD1. Trimming cost V 0 bases and J 1 base; bases outside gene matches: 3. Germline CDR1 and CDR2: ENHRY and SYGVKD. This CDR3 has 16 residues. The CDR3 here is CAISESAGGGTDTQYF. CDR3 bases: TGTGCCATCAGTGAGTCGGCAGGGGGCGGCACAGATACGCAGTATTTT.

In this sample, this clonotype turned up once. At one end the junction does not follow the germline gene, possibly because of a read error. The V gene is TRBV12-3 or TRBV12-4, the J gene TRBJ2-3; D not certain. The CDR3 is 13 amino acids. The DNA for the CDR3 is TGTGCCAGCAGCCTGGGTTACACAGCTACGCAGTATTTT. This translates into CASSLGYTATQYF.

The rearrangement uses TRBV12-3 or TRBV12-4 and TRBJ2-2; D uncertain. There are 16 residues in the CDR3. Trimming stripped 7 bases from V and 0 bases from J, with 15 bases between. The DNA for the CDR3 is TGTGCCAGCACCCGTGAACTCAGATCGAACACCGGGGAGCTGTTTTTT. Protein product: CASTRELRSNTGELFF.

The chain carries TRBV28 and TRBJ2-1, with TRBD2 matching over 8 bases. Germline V lookup: CDR1 MDHEN, CDR2 SYDVKM. The ends lost 6 bases at V and 9 bases at J; junction bases unmatched: 10. The length of the CDR3 is 14 residues. CDR3 sequence (DNA): TGTGCCAGCAGGAAGAGCGGGAGCTGGGGTGAGCAGTTCTTC. Translation: CASRKSGSWGEQFF.

This clonotype was observed a handful of times. The chain uses TRBV29-1 and TRBJ1-2, with D unresolved. The CDR3 contains 15 residues. V lost 0 bases and J 1 base, leaving 12 bases between the germline ends. The germline CDR1 and CDR2 sequences are SQVTM and ANQGSEA. For the CDR3, the DNA is TGCAGCGTTGAAGATCGGGAAGGCGTTAACTATGGCTACACCTTC. This gives the protein CSVEDREGVNYGYTF.

The rearrangement uses TRBV5-1 and TRBJ2-1, with a possible D match to TRBD2 (6 bases). This CDR3 region has 15 residues. The germline V gene has CDR1 SGHRS and CDR2 YFSETQ. Trimming removed 0 bases from V and 7 bases from J, with 14 bases in between. The CDR3 nucleotides read TGCGCCAGCAGCTTGGCCGTGGGAGGACTGAATGAGCAGTTCTTC. Protein product: CASSLAVGGLNEQFF.

V is TRBV4-3 and J is TRBJ2-1; a possible D gene is TRBD2 (5 bases). V was trimmed by 1 base and J by 8 bases, leaving 15 bases between them. Germline V CDR1 and CDR2: LGHNA, YSLEER. The CDR3 has 15 residues. The CDR3 loop reads CASSQGLLIGDEQFF. The CDR3 bases are TGCGCCAGCAGCCAAGGCCTACTAATCGGGGATGAGCAGTTCTTC.

This rearrangement joins TRBV12-3 or TRBV12-4 to TRBJ2-1, with TRBD2 matching 10 bases. J lost 8 bases, V lost 5 bases, and 12 bases had no gene match. The length of the CDR3 is 16 residues. The CDR3 sequence: CASSTQLAGAGDEQFF. The DNA for the CDR3 is TGTGCCAGCAGTACCCAGCTAGCGGGAGCTGGGGATGAGCAGTTCTTC.

In its sample, this clonotype was seen a few times. The CDR3 is CASTLHVTGSNGYTF. The CDR3 DNA sequence: TGTGCCAGCACCTTACACGTGACAGGGAGCAACGGCTACACCTTC. The V and J genes are TRBV6-1 and TRBJ1-2; TRBD1 matches at 7 bases. The CDR3 consists of 15 residues. V trimming: 7 bases; J trimming: 8 bases; junction bases outside the gene matches: 16. Germline CDR1 and CDR2: MNHNS and SASEGT.

This sequence joins TRBV28 and TRBJ2-1; 7 bases line up with TRBD1. The CDR3 spans 14 residues. V was clipped by 7 bases and J by 4 bases; unmatched bases: 7. In germline, CDR1 is MDHEN, CDR2 SYDVKM. CDR3 protein: CASKDPGQYNEQFF. The CDR3 nucleotides read TGTGCCAGCAAGGACCCGGGACAGTACAATGAGCAGTTCTTC.

This rearrangement joins TRBV12-3 or TRBV12-4 to TRBJ1-5; D gene uncertain. Trimming took off 6 bases at V and 3 bases at J, with 15 bases between the two ends. This CDR3 is 15 amino acids long. CDR3: CASSPAGSTNQPQHF. For the CDR3, the DNA is TGTGCCAGCAGCCCAGCGGGGTCGACCAATCAGCCCCAGCATTTT.

This clonotype was observed a few times. The chain is built from TRBV5-1 and TRBJ2-3; D is perhaps TRBD1 or TRBD2 (5 bases each). V was cut by 4 bases and J by 0 bases, with 21 bases left in between. Germline loops: CDR1 SGHRS, CDR2 YFSETQ. The CDR3 has 18 amino acids. CDR3 region: CASSRGPQGRTSTDTQYF. CDR3 bases: TGCGCCAGCAGCAGGGGACCTCAGGGTCGGACTAGCACAGATACGCAGTATTTT. Variable domain in full (rest from reference TRBV5-1 and TRBJ2-3): KAGVTQTPRYLIKTRGQQVTLSCSPISGHRSVSWYQQTPGQGLQFLFEYFSETQRNKGNFPGRFSGRQFSNSRSEMNVSTLELGDSALYLCASSRGPQGRTSTDTQYFGPGTRLTVL.

This clonotype was observed a handful of times. The J gene is TRBJ1-1, the V gene TRBV12-5; possibly TRBD1 for D (5 bases). In germline, CDR1 is LGHNT, CDR2 FRNRAP. The CDR3 consists of 13 residues. V was trimmed by 6 bases and J by 7 bases, leaving 15 bases between them. The CDR3 DNA reads as TGTGCTAGTGGATCGTGGGGGGACGATGAAGCTTTCTTT. Translated, it gives CASGSWGDDEAFF. The entire variable domain, with the rest obtained from reference TRBV12-5 and TRBJ1-1, is as follows: DARVTQTPRHKVTEMGQEVTMRCQPILGHNTVFWYRQTMMQGLELLAYFRNRAPLDDSGMPKDRFSAEMPDATLATLKIQPSEPRDSAVYFCASGSWGDDEAFFGQGTRLTVV.

This clonotype came up a few times. This chain connects TRBV27 to TRBJ2-3; no definite D call. V was trimmed by 3 bases and J by 1 base, leaving 8 bases between them. The V gene's germline CDR1 is MNHEY and CDR2 SMNVEV (reference sequence). CDR3 length equals 14 residues. CDR3 nucleotide sequence: TGTGCCAGCAGTTTCTGGGCCCGCACAGATACGCAGTATTTT. This sequence encodes CASSFWARTDTQYF.